A selection of T cell receptor beta chains follows, all from one sample in a study of shared clonotypes between healthy human individuals. Repertoires were generated with immunoSEQ multiplex PCR, while TCRdb's copy carries only in-frame clones and drops some. Here the sample spans 1,400,000 or so clones, approximately 98.5% being singletons. The specimen was naive CD4+ T cells sorted from blood. These receptors all stem from a man younger than 40 in good health. Both conserved end residues are part of each CDR3. A D gene is named only where the DNA matches it firmly. Clone size appears in some rows only: once, few, many, or a class for an expanded clone.

size,D,J,V,DNA,CDR3
-,-,TRBJ2-7,TRBV7-2,TGTGCCAGCAGCTTCAGGGAGAAGGCCTACGAGCAGTACTTC,CASSFREKAYEQYF
once,-,TRBJ2-7,TRBV18,TGTGCCAGCTCACCACCGGTAGGGGCCGCCTACGAGCAGTACTTC,CASSPPVGAAYEQYF
once,-,TRBJ2-7,TRBV7-7,TGTGCTAGCAGCCCCCGGTTTGGTCCCTACGAGCAGTACTTC,CASSPRFGPYEQYF
-,-,TRBJ2-1,TRBV6-5,TGTGCCAGCAGTTACTCTAGTTATGAGCAGTTCTTC,CASSYSSYEQFF
-,TRBD1,TRBJ2-1,TRBV28,TGTGCCAGCAGTATCGGACAGGGGCGGAAGCAGTTCTTC,CASSIGQGRKQFF
-,-,TRBJ1-3,TRBV19,TGTGCCAGTAGTCGCTACGCGGGAAACACCATATATTTT,CASSRYAGNTIYF
-,-,TRBJ2-5,TRBV29-1,TGCAGCGTTCAAGGGGGAGAAGAGACCCAGTACTTC,CSVQGGEETQYF
-,-,TRBJ2-4,TRBV2,TGTGCCAGCACGGTACTAGCCAAAAACATTCAGTACTTC,CASTVLAKNIQYF
once,TRBD2,TRBJ2-7,TRBV29-1,TGCAGCGTTTATGGTAGCGGGAGAGAAAACCAACCCTACGAGCAGTACTTC,CSVYGSGRENQPYEQYF
-,-,TRBJ1-4,TRBV25-1,TGTGCCAGCAGTGGAATCCTTGAAAAACTGTTTTTT,CASSGILEKLFF
once,TRBD2,TRBJ2-1,TRBV10-3,TGTGCCATCAAAGGGACTAGCGGGTTCTCCTACAATGAGCAGTTCTTC,CAIKGTSGFSYNEQFF
-,TRBD2,TRBJ2-1,TRBV7-8,TGTGCCAGCAGCTTAACGTTAGCGGGCTACAATGAGCAGTTCTTC,CASSLTLAGYNEQFF
-,-,TRBJ1-1,TRBV20-1,TGCAGTGCTAGACCCACTGAAGCTTTCTTT,CSARPTEAFF
-,-,TRBJ2-3,TRBV30,TGTGCCTGGAGCCCCGGGGCAACTAGCACAGATACGCAGTATTTT,CAWSPGATSTDTQYF
-,TRBD1,TRBJ2-6,TRBV7-8,TGTGCCAGCAGATTTCCAGGGACAGGGGGCGTTATTACGTCTGGGGCCAACGTCCTGACTTTC,CASRFPGTGGVITSGANVLTF
-,TRBD2,TRBJ2-1,TRBV7-2,TGTGCCAGCAGCTCGAAGACTAGCGGGAGAAGGGGTGAGCAGTTCTTC,CASSSKTSGRRGEQFF